The 5 T cell receptor beta chains below all came from one sample that was sequenced in a study of blood T cell repertoires in COVID-19 (dated by TCRdb to 2018 to 2021). The library was obtained by the immunoSEQ multiplex PCR assay. In TCRdb, the immuneACCESS table is reduced to in-frame sequences with V and J assigned. These tables do not hold every clone; where another copy was compared, an unresolved V gene accounts for under half, and the others remain unexplained. The sample table lists about 240,000 clones, roughly nine tenths of them with a count of one. Of the sample, 6.2% falls within the top ten clones. Sequencing was performed on peripheral blood. The receptor set was obtained from a man aged 60 to 75 with acute or convalescent COVID-19.

The chain combines TRBV5-1 with TRBJ1-1, with 11 positions matching TRBD1. Germline loops: CDR1 SGHRS, CDR2 YFSETQ. This CDR3 spans 14 amino acids. V shed 3 bases and J 6 bases; nucleotides not matched to a gene: 4. This CDR3 reads CASSYGQGAPEAFF. The DNA of the CDR3 is TGCGCCAGCAGCTACGGACAGGGGGCACCTGAAGCTTTCTTT.

The V and J genes are TRBV5-4 and TRBJ2-7, with TRBD1 matching 8 bases. Per germline, CDR1 SGHNT and CDR2 YYREEE (reference sequence). The CDR3 totals 14 residues. Losses at the gene ends were 0 bases for V and 3 bases for J; bases not matched to a gene: 2. The CDR3 DNA is TGTGCCAGCAGCTTGGCAGGGGGCAACTACGAGCAGTACTTC. Its protein is CASSLAGGNYEQYF.

The rearrangement links TRBV6-5 to TRBJ2-5; D is unclear. V was trimmed by 4 bases and J by 5 bases, leaving 5 bases between them. Germline CDR1 reads MNHEY; CDR2 reads SVGAGI. The CDR3 is 11 residues long. DNA for the CDR3: TGTGCCAGCAGTTCCCGGGAGACCCAGTACTTC. Translation gives CASSSRETQYF.

This clone is a singleton in its sample. This chain uses TRBV12-5 with TRBJ2-7; possibly TRBD1 for D (6 bases). CDR3 size: 15 residues. The germline V gene has CDR1 LGHNT and CDR2 FRNRAP. Trimming stripped 0 bases from V and 2 bases from J, with 11 bases between. The CDR3 is CASGLVGTPPYEQYF. The CDR3 bases are TGTGCTAGTGGTTTGGTCGGGACACCACCCTACGAGCAGTACTTC.

On this clone itself: At the DNA level, this CDR3 is encoded by other sequences in the same sample as well. This chain connects TRBV12-3 or TRBV12-4 to TRBJ1-1, with D possibly matching TRBD1 (6 bases). The V and J ends lost 3 bases and 5 bases respectively, with 10 bases between them. This CDR3 spans 13 amino acids. The CDR3: CASSLRGGTEAFF. The CDR3 coding sequence is TGTGCCAGCAGTTTGAGGGGGGGGACTGAAGCTTTCTTT.